These 25 T cell receptor beta chains were sequenced from one sample in a study of glioma-infiltrating T cells. Amplification of TCR alpha and beta CDR3 regions from RNA used iRepertoire nested multiplex PCR. TCRdb itself ran the multiplex PCR reads through MiXCR, one entry per CDR3 protein. There are about 190,000 distinct CDR3 sequences in the sample; about 31% occur only once, and around 21% lies in the top ten. Material for sequencing was glioma tissue, nonneoplastic brain tissue, or PBMCs (not recorded which). Every receptor here comes from a human donor with low-grade glioma or glioblastoma, undergoing nonglioma brain surgery, or in good health (not recorded which).

This clonotype was counted at least ten times. The chain is built from TRBV7-8 and TRBJ2-1, with TRBD2 matching 7 bases. The CDR3 totals 16 residues. CDR1 is SGHVS, CDR2 FQNEAQ, per germline. Trimming cost V 6 bases and J 6 bases; bases outside gene matches: 14. The CDR3 coding sequence is TGTGCCAGCAGAATCTCTCTAGCGGCTCCCAGCAATGAGCAGTTCTTC. This gives the protein CASRISLAAPSNEQFF.

The V gene is TRBV6-6, the J gene TRBJ2-7, with a possible D match to TRBD2 (6 bases). From germline, CDR1 is MNHNY and CDR2 SVGAGI (reference sequence). The CDR3 has 14 amino acids. The ends were cut back, 5 bases at V and 2 bases at J, with 13 bases in the middle. In nucleotides, the CDR3 is TGTGCCAGCAGTGATTCGGGAGTTCCCTACGAGCAGTACTTC. This codes for CASSDSGVPYEQYF.

This clonotype was seen a handful of times. The chain recombines TRBV4-1 with TRBJ2-7; the D is unclear. Germline V gives CDR1 MGHRA, CDR2 YSYEKL. The CDR3 has 13 amino acids. V lost 4 bases and J 2 bases, leaving 9 bases between the germline ends. The DNA for the CDR3 is TGCGCCAGCAGCCCGACCATCACCTACGAGCAGTACTTC. This gives the protein CASSPTITYEQYF.

This chain joins TRBV2 and TRBJ2-5; 15 bases align to TRBD2. The CDR3 sequence is 16 residues long. V dropped 6 bases and J dropped 1; count of bases not matched to a gene: 3. Germline V gene sequence: CDR1 SNHLY, CDR2 FYNNEI. The CDR3 loop is CASSRGLAGGQETQYF. DNA for the CDR3: TGTGCCAGCAGCCGGGGACTAGCGGGAGGCCAAGAGACCCAGTACTTC.

The chain couples TRBV7-9 to TRBJ2-7; D call uncertain. Germline V lookup: CDR1 SEHNR, CDR2 FQNEAQ (reference sequence). CDR3 length: 13 amino acids. V lost 5 bases to trimming and J lost 12 bases, with 20 bases between them. The CDR3 DNA reads TGTGCCAGCAGCGTTGGAAGACTCGTACCCCCGTACTTC. Translation: CASSVGRLVPPYF.

The sample holds many counts of this clonotype. A single base separates this from a much larger clone, so it may be a read error. The J gene is TRBJ2-7, the V gene TRBV27; D possibly corresponds to TRBD2 (5 bases). The V gene lost 7 bases and the J gene lost 7 bases, with 11 bases spanning the gap. The CDR3 contains 11 residues. The germline V gene encodes CDR1 MNHEY and CDR2 SMNVEV (reference sequence). CDR3 amino acids: CASMLGGEQYF. The DNA of the CDR3 is TGTGCCAGCATGCTGGGCGGGGAGCAGTACTTC.

Points on this clonotype: A much larger clone sits a single nucleotide away, making a read error possible. DNA for the CDR3: TGCATCGTTTCGATTCGCTCAGGGGGTGATACGCAGTATTTT. This gives the protein CIVSIRSGGDTQYF. The chain is built from TRBV20-1 and TRBJ2-3; 7 bases are a match to TRBD1. The CDR3 totals 14 residues. Germline values: CDR1 DFQATT, CDR2 SNEGSKA (reference sequence).

This clonotype was picked up many times. CDR3 loop: CASSPHPRQGLKNEQFF. DNA of the CDR3: TGTGCCAGCAGTCCCCACCCCCGACAGGGGCTTAAGAATGAGCAGTTCTTC. The chain uses TRBV27 and TRBJ2-1; 8 positions agree with TRBD1. The germline V gene encodes CDR1 MNHEY and CDR2 SMNVEV (reference sequence). The CDR3 loop spans 17 amino acids. V lost 5 bases, J lost 7 bases, and 16 bases stayed unmatched.

On this clonotype: Germline is not matched at one junction end, which may reflect a read error. The V gene is TRBV20-1, the J gene TRBJ1-1; D unclear. CDR1 and CDR2 from the germline V gene are DFQATT and SNEGSKA (reference sequence). This CDR3 contains 14 residues. CDR3 DNA sequence: TGCATTGCTAGTAGAGGCACAGCGAACACTGAAGCTTTCTTT. Encoded protein: CIASRGTANTEAFF.

About this clonotype: A clone one base away is much larger, so this may be a read error. Here the CDR3 omits its conserved ending phenylalanine or tryptophan, so a read error is the likely source. V is TRBV29-1 and J is TRBJ2-7; 7 bases align to TRBD1. Trimming at V came to 4 bases and at J to 3 bases, leaving 3 bases not matched to a gene. The CDR3 is 12 amino acids. Germline V CDR1 and CDR2: SQVTM, ANQGSEA. This chain's CDR3 is CSVAGTDYEQYY. CDR3 sequence (DNA): TGCAGCGTTGCCGGGACAGACTACGAGCAGTACTAC.

The table lists this clonotype with many counts. The genes are TRBV18 and TRBJ1-2, with D unresolved. Trimming pared 2 bases from V and 8 bases from J, leaving 9 bases between. Per the germline V gene, CDR1 is KGHSH and CDR2 is LQKENI. The CDR3 has 12 amino acids. As DNA, the CDR3 is TGTGCCAGCTCACCAAACCAGGACGGCTACACCTTC. Translated: CASSPNQDGYTF.

In this sample, this clonotype turned up many times. The genes are TRBV7-8 and TRBJ2-3; TRBD2 matches 13 bases. The CDR3 has 16 amino acids. With V trimmed by 5 bases and J by 3 bases, 5 bases remained unmatched. The germline V gene has CDR1 SGHVS and CDR2 FQNEAQ. For the CDR3, the DNA is TGTGCCAGCAGCCCACTAGCGGGAGGGTTTACAGATACGCAGTATTTT. Amino acids: CASSPLAGGFTDTQYF.

This clonotype was detected many times. J is TRBJ2-1 and V is TRBV27; 7 bases are shared with TRBD1. CDR3 length: 13 residues. CDR1 is MNHEY, CDR2 SMNVEV, per germline (reference sequence). CDR3 bases: TGTACTTGTGGGACAGATGCGGGTAATGAGCAGTTCTTC. Its protein product is CTCGTDAGNEQFF.

In regard to this clonotype: A clone one base away is much larger, so this may be a read error. The rearrangement joins TRBV12-3 or TRBV12-4 to TRBJ1-5; D gene uncertain. This CDR3 has 11 residues. CDR3 protein: CASSRDQPKHF. The DNA of the CDR3 is TGTGCCAGCAGCCGAGATCAGCCCAAGCATTTT.

In this sample, this clonotype turned up many times. The chain has TRBV7-2 and TRBJ2-1; no reliable D call. Trimming cost V 5 bases and J 2 bases, with 7 bases left between them. The germline V gene has CDR1 SGHTA and CDR2 FQGNSA. The CDR3 is 13 amino acids. The CDR3 DNA reads TGTGCCAGCAGCCCCGCCGCCTACAATGAGCAGTTCTTC. As protein: CASSPAAYNEQFF.

V gene TRBV6-1 combines with J gene TRBJ2-7; 12 bases fit TRBD2. J gave up 4 bases and V 3 bases, and 1 base lay outside the gene matches. This CDR3 comprises 14 residues. CDR1 is MNHNS, CDR2 SASEGT, per germline. This chain's CDR3 is CASSETSGSYEQYF. The CDR3 region has the DNA TGTGCCAGCAGTGAGACTAGCGGGAGTTACGAGCAGTACTTC.

There are many counts of this clonotype. V gene TRBV10-3 combines with J gene TRBJ1-1; 8 nucleotides match TRBD1. The CDR3 consists of 14 residues. After removal of 4 bases from V and 1 base from J, the junction contained 2 bases not matched to a gene. CDR1 is ENHRY, CDR2 SYGVKD, per germline. CDR3: CAISGTGGNTEAFF. CDR3 DNA sequence: TGTGCCATCAGTGGAACAGGGGGGAACACTGAAGCTTTCTTT.

At least ten counts were recorded for this clonotype. The chain joins TRBV27 to TRBJ2-7; D is unclear. V gave up 6 bases and J gave up 4 bases, with 4 bases separating them. The CDR3 runs 10 residues. From germline, CDR1 is MNHEY and CDR2 SMNVEV (reference sequence). As DNA, the CDR3 is TGTGCCAGCAGCTGTTACGAGCAGTACTTC. Its protein product is CASSCYEQYF.

This rearrangement joins TRBV19 to TRBJ2-2; tentatively, D is TRBD2 (5 bases). The CDR3 is 15 amino acids. Germline V CDR1 and CDR2: LNHDA, SQIVND (reference sequence). The V end lost 5 bases, the J end lost 4 bases, and 14 bases lay between the germline ends. CDR3 residues: CASSVLGEPTGELFF. The CDR3 DNA sequence: TGTGCCAGTAGTGTCTTGGGAGAACCCACCGGGGAGCTGTTTTTT.

This clonotype was seen repeatedly, ten times or more. The gene calls are TRBV6-1 and TRBJ2-5; D remains ambiguous. V dropped 11 bases and J dropped 5 bases, with 12 bases sitting between them. This CDR3 contains 11 residues. CDR1 is MNHNS and CDR2 is SASEGT in the germline V gene. The CDR3 region has the DNA TGTGCCGCCCTGTCATTGGAGACCCAGTACTTC. Translated: CAALSLETQYF.

V and J are TRBV5-1 and TRBJ1-1; TRBD1 matches 7 bases. CDR1 is SGHRS and CDR2 is YFSETQ in the germline V gene. After removal of 4 bases from V and 3 bases from J, the junction contained 9 bases not matched to a gene. The CDR3 consists of 15 residues. CDR3 bases: TGCGCCAGCAGCCCCGTTGCAGGGGGGGACACTGAAGCTTTCTTT. This codes for CASSPVAGGDTEAFF.

This clonotype appeared a few times. V gene TRBV30 combines with J gene TRBJ2-1; a possible D gene is TRBD2 (5 bases). Trimming removed 0 bases from V and 11 bases from J, with 11 bases in between. Germline V gene lookup returns CDR1 GTSNPN and CDR2 SVGIG (reference sequence). The CDR3 has 12 residues. The CDR3 spells CAWSVGLTQQFF. CDR3 sequence (DNA): TGTGCCTGGAGTGTAGGACTCACACAGCAGTTCTTC.

This clonotype has ten or more counts. V usage is TRBV2 and J usage is TRBJ2-7; no definite D call. The V and J ends lost 7 bases and 1 base respectively, with 11 bases between them. In germline, CDR1 is SNHLY, CDR2 FYNNEI. The CDR3 has 13 residues. In DNA form, the CDR3 reads TGTGCCAGCATGAGGTCAGGTTCCTACGAGCAGTACTTC. Amino acids: CASMRSGSYEQYF.

Points on this clonotype: A read error may explain this, as a much larger clone is one base away. The chain recombines TRBV5-1 with TRBJ1-1; D uncertain. The germline gives CDR1 SGHRS, CDR2 YFSETQ. The CDR3 totals 13 residues. CDR3 DNA sequence: TGCGCCAGCAGTTTCAGTAGGAACGCTGAAGCTTTCTTT. It translates to CASSFSRNAEAFF. Complete variable domain (other parts from reference TRBV5-1 and TRBJ1-1): KAGVTQTPRYLIKTRGQQVTLSCSPISGHRSVSWYQQTPGQGLQFLFEYFSETQRNKGNFPGRFSGRQFSNSRSEMNVSTLELGDSALYLCASSFSRNAEAFFGQGTRLTVV.

This clonotype was detected many times. The chain is built from TRBV7-2 and TRBJ2-5; D is uncertain. This CDR3 region has 13 residues. The germline V gene has CDR1 SGHTA and CDR2 FQGNSA. V was pared by 5 bases and J by 2 bases, with 9 bases between. In DNA form, the CDR3 reads TGTGCCAGCAGCCGTTCAGTACAAGAGACCCAGTACTTC. It translates to CASSRSVQETQYF. Full variable domain (remainder filled in from reference TRBV7-2 and TRBJ2-5): GAGVSQSPSNKVTEKGKDVELRCDPISGHTALYWYRQSLGQGLEFLIYFQGNSAPDKSGLPSDRFSAERTGGSVSTLTIQRTQQEDSAVYLCASSRSVQETQYFGPGTRLLVL.